The 6 T cell receptor beta chains below come from one sample, sequenced in a study of shared clonotypes between healthy human individuals (dated by TCRdb to about 2020). Libraries came from the immunoSEQ multiplex PCR assay. TCRdb limited this immuneACCESS table to in-frame rearrangements with V and J called. A share of clones is missing; checked studies link under half to unresolved V genes, and the rest is unexplained. The sample table lists fewer than 2.5 million clones, 93% of them with a count of one. Jointly, the top ten make up roughly 0.36% of the sample. Sequences were obtained from naive CD4+ T cells from PBMCs. The sample's cell subset or site label, decoded: CD45RA+ positively selected. These receptors were taken from a man in his late teens or twenties in good health. Some clones in this sample may be carry-over from other donors' samples.

The V call is TRBV27, the J call TRBJ2-1, with 13 bases fitting TRBD2. Germline-derived CDR1 and CDR2 are MNHEY and SMNVEV (reference sequence). The CDR3 is made up of 18 amino acids. V was clipped by 2 bases and J by 0 bases; unmatched bases: 4. The CDR3: CASSLGTSGISSYNEQFF. CDR3 nucleotide sequence: TGTGCCAGCAGTTTAGGGACTAGCGGGATTAGCTCCTACAATGAGCAGTTCTTC.

This clone was detected once. The rearrangement joins TRBV7-2 to TRBJ2-7, with TRBD2 as a possible D gene (6 bases). Germline V gene sequence: CDR1 SGHTA, CDR2 FQGNSA. The germline V and J ends were trimmed by 1 base and 2 bases, with 15 bases remaining between them. The CDR3 covers 16 residues. The chain's CDR3 is CASSLEVLATTYEQYF. In DNA form, the CDR3 reads TGTGCCAGCAGCTTAGAGGTTCTAGCGACTACCTACGAGCAGTACTTC. The full variable domain, completed using reference TRBV7-2 and TRBJ2-7, is GAGVSQSPSNKVTEKGKDVELRCDPISGHTALYWYRQSLGQGLEFLIYFQGNSAPDKSGLPSDRFSAERTGGSVSTLTIQRTQQEDSAVYLCASSLEVLATTYEQYFGPGTRLTVT.

V and J are TRBV5-4 and TRBJ2-6, with TRBD1 identical over 7 bases. This CDR3 is 16 amino acids long. Germline CDR1 SGHNT, CDR2 YYREEE (reference sequence). The V segment lost 9 bases and the J segment 1 base; nucleotides outside the gene matches: 10. CDR3 sequence reads: CATRDSPISGANVLTF. CDR3 in DNA: TGTGCCACCCGGGACAGTCCAATTTCTGGGGCCAACGTCCTGACTTTC.

The chain carries TRBV28 and TRBJ1-1; no clear D gene. Trimming took 6 bases from V and 0 from J, leaving 8 bases between them. Per the germline V gene, CDR1 is MDHEN and CDR2 is SYDVKM. This CDR3 spans 13 amino acids. The CDR3 sequence is CASSWGVNTEAFF. The CDR3 DNA sequence: TGTGCCAGCAGCTGGGGAGTGAACACTGAAGCTTTCTTT.

The rearrangement uses TRBV7-3 and TRBJ1-1; D perhaps matches TRBD1 (6 bases). Germline V CDR1 and CDR2: SGHTA, FQGTGA. This CDR3 region has 13 residues. Trimming left V 5 bases short and J 7 bases short, with 14 bases between. CDR3 loop: CASSPKQGGEAFF. The CDR3, as DNA: TGTGCCAGCAGCCCAAAACAGGGTGGTGAAGCTTTCTTT.

The J gene is TRBJ2-6, the V gene TRBV2; D call uncertain. CDR3 length: 17 amino acids. V was pared by 4 bases and J by 4 bases, with 17 bases between. CDR1 is SNHLY and CDR2 is FYNNEI in the germline V gene. The CDR3 bases are TGTGCCAGCAGTGTGGGGAACTTTGATCCAGGGGCCAACGTCCTGACTTTC. Translation gives CASSVGNFDPGANVLTF.